This T cell receptor (beta chain) was profiled in a study of graft-versus-host responses after intestinal transplantation. Across the whole study: Recipients were given multivisceral, liver-intestinal, or isolated intestinal transplants. All of the recipients had induction that used anti-thymocyte globulin, then tacrolimus and steroids for approximately 3 years.

In germline, CDR1 is PRHDT, CDR2 FYEKMQ (reference sequence). V was trimmed by 3 bases and J by 6 bases, leaving 9 bases between them. CDR3 length equals 12 residues. As concerns this clone: Its antigen is currently unknown.

The study, taken as a whole, reports: In patients with graft-donor T cell macrochimerism, allograft graft-versus-host to host-versus-graft clonal ratios were high.

Clones were read by immunoSEQ multiplex PCR, and TCRdb kept only the in-frame ones, dropping some. The table lists approximately 20,000 clones, 89% of them singletons, with just over 5% in the top ten. The material sequenced was PBMCs, taken approximately 65 days after intestinal transplantation. The receptor's source is a human patient who received an intestinal transplant, so some T cells may come from the graft donor. The genes are TRBV13 and TRBJ2-7; no clear D. CDR3 region: CASSFRGSEQYF. The CDR3 nucleotides read TGTGCCAGCAGCTTTAGAGGCTCCGAGCAGTACTTC. Complete variable domain (other parts from reference TRBV13 and TRBJ2-7): AAGVIQSPRHLIKEKRETATLKCYPIPRHDTVYWYQQGPGQDPQFLISFYEKMQSDKGSIPDRFSAQQFSDYHSELNMSSLELGDSALYFCASSFRGSEQYFGPGTRLTVT.